These T cell receptor beta chains were read from a single sample in a study of blood T cells in healthy people across ages. TCRdb called the 5' RACE reads again in MiXCR, with one record for every CDR3 protein. Among more than 500,000 distinct CDR3 sequences, about 27% were seen once, and the ten largest hold 3% to 4%. These data also formed part of another study, on T cells of mothers and their children.

Sequencing input: blood. Receptors originate from a boy aged 2-9 years in good health. The CDR3 runs from the conserved cysteine through the conserved F or W. A D gene is named only where the DNA matches it firmly. Some rows mark clone size as missing; the rest say once, few, many or name a class of expanded clone.

V	size	J	D	CDR3	DNA
TRBV6-2/TRBV6-3	NA	TRBJ2-3	NA	CATSGDSPTDTQYF	TGTGCCACGTCCGGGGACTCCCCTACAGATACGCAGTATTTT
TRBV29-1	NA	TRBJ2-7	TRBD1	CSVVLRDSTYEQYF	TGCAGCGTTGTCCTTAGGGACAGCACCTACGAGCAGTACTTC
TRBV6-1	NA	TRBJ2-6	NA	CASTAAGANVLTF	TGTGCCAGCACGGCGGCTGGGGCCAACGTCCTGACTTTC
TRBV19	NA	TRBJ2-1	NA	CASDTGRNEQFF	TGTGCCAGCGATACGGGACGAAATGAGCAGTTCTTC
TRBV11-2	few	TRBJ1-1	NA	CASSLQGFEAFF	TGTGCCAGCAGCTTACAGGGATTTGAAGCTTTCTTT
TRBV2	NA	TRBJ2-5	TRBD2	CASNRRGVPSQETQYF	TGTGCCAGCAACCGACGGGGGGTCCCCTCCCAAGAGACCCAGTACTTC
TRBV30	NA	TRBJ1-5	NA	CAWSVGTSLGQPQHF	TGTGCCTGGAGTGTAGGCACCTCCCTCGGTCAGCCCCAGCATTTT
TRBV18	NA	TRBJ1-3	NA	CASSPPAARSGNTIYF	TGTGCCAGCTCACCACCGGCAGCCCGCTCTGGAAACACCATATATTTT
TRBV6-1	few	TRBJ2-6	NA	CASSERGGSSGANVLTF	TGTGCCAGCAGTGAAAGGGGCGGTTCATCTGGGGCCAACGTCCTGACTTTC
TRBV12-3/TRBV12-4	few	TRBJ2-4	TRBD2	CASSSTQRGIQYF	TGTGCCAGCAGTTCAACCCAGCGGGGCATTCAGTACTTC
TRBV27	NA	TRBJ2-7	NA	CASSLYKRLYSYEQYF	TGTGCCAGCAGTTTATATAAGCGACTGTACTCCTACGAGCAGTACTTC
TRBV6-5	NA	TRBJ2-7	NA	CASSYSFGEGYEQYF	TGTGCCAGCAGTTACAGTTTCGGCGAAGGCTACGAGCAGTACTTC
TRBV12-3/TRBV12-4	few	TRBJ1-5	NA	CASSSGVDQPQHF	TGTGCCAGCAGTTCCGGGGTGGATCAGCCCCAGCATTTT
TRBV6-5	many	TRBJ2-7	NA	CASSRTGLTLPHEQYF	TGTGCCAGCAGCAGAACAGGGTTGACCCTGCCCCACGAGCAGTACTTC
TRBV29-1	few	TRBJ1-1	NA	CSVAVRLGTEAFF	TGCAGCGTTGCCGTACGTTTGGGCACTGAAGCTTTCTTT
TRBV12-3/TRBV12-4	few	TRBJ2-3	TRBD2	CASSQRRRGLANTDTQYF	TGTGCCAGCAGTCAAAGACGTCGGGGACTAGCGAACACAGATACGCAGTATTTT
TRBV18	NA	TRBJ1-5	TRBD1	CASSLRQGQEPQHF	TGTGCCAGCTCACTCAGACAGGGGCAGGAGCCCCAGCATTTT
TRBV11-2	NA	TRBJ1-2	NA	CASSPPIPMGYTF	TGTGCCAGCAGCCCGCCGATCCCAATGGGCTACACCTTC
TRBV20-1	NA	TRBJ2-1	NA	CSPRRALYNEQFF	TGCAGTCCCAGAAGGGCACTCTACAATGAGCAGTTCTTC
TRBV5-1	NA	TRBJ1-1	NA	CASSLKGENTEAFF	TGCGCCAGCAGCTTGAAAGGGGAGAACACTGAAGCTTTCTTT
TRBV7-2	few	TRBJ1-5	TRBD1	CASSFRTGINQPQHF	TGTGCCAGCAGCTTCCGGACAGGGATCAATCAGCCCCAGCATTTT
TRBV30	NA	TRBJ1-1	NA	CAWTSWGGTEAFF	TGTGCCTGGACGAGTTGGGGGGGCACTGAAGCTTTCTTT
TRBV7-2	few	TRBJ2-3	NA	CASSLDFLGRDTQYF	TGTGCCAGCAGCTTAGATTTTTTGGGGCGAGATACGCAGTATTTT
TRBV12-5	NA	TRBJ2-3	NA	CASGLYPLLGTDTQYF	TGTGCTAGTGGTTTGTATCCCCTACTAGGCACAGATACGCAGTATTTT
TRBV7-2	once	TRBJ2-1	TRBD1	CASIEDRGRNEQFF	TGTGCCAGCATAGAGGACAGGGGCAGGAATGAGCAGTTCTTC
TRBV13	NA	TRBJ2-7	NA	CASSLGLRRYEQYF	TGTGCCAGCAGCTTGGGACTCCGTAGATACGAGCAGTACTTC
TRBV6-6	many	TRBJ2-5	NA	CASSYRRGETQYF	TGTGCCAGCAGTTACAGGCGAGGAGAGACCCAGTACTTC
TRBV7-9	NA	TRBJ2-1	NA	CASSLKWDNPYNEQFF	TGTGCCAGCAGCTTAAAATGGGACAACCCCTACAATGAGCAGTTCTTC
TRBV5-1	NA	TRBJ2-5	TRBD1	CASSLTGQGQETQYF	TGCGCCAGCAGCTTGACGGGACAGGGTCAAGAGACCCAGTACTTC
TRBV7-8	NA	TRBJ1-5	TRBD1	CASSQGAGNQPQHF	TGTGCCAGCAGCCAGGGGGCCGGCAATCAGCCCCAGCATTTT